This T cell receptor beta chain was recovered during a study of molecular identifiers for immune sequencing clone quantification. Notes on the study in general: In naive cells, under 1% of molecules belonged to clones above 20 RNA copies, against over 97% in effector cells.

Preparation of naive CD8 libraries involved about 18,000 to 1,000,000 sorted cells and 10%, 30% or 50% RNA. The authors sorted naive CD8 T cells as CD8+CD4-CCR7+CD45RA+. One entry per CDR3 protein results from TCRdb running MiXCR on the PCR reads. The sample has approximately 500,000 distinct CDR3 sequences, about a quarter seen once; the top ten hold approximately 0.76%. This clonotype was detected a few times. Its target is unknown. V was trimmed by 2 bases and J by 5 bases, leaving 26 bases between them. CDR1 and CDR2 from the germline V gene are SGHRS and YFSETQ. CDR3 length: 18 residues. The genes are TRBV5-1 and TRBJ2-7; D is perhaps TRBD1 (9 bases). The sequence came from a human donor in good health. Some libraries in this study had Jurkat cell RNA spiked in. Material: naive CD8+ T cells from blood, with Jurkat cell RNA spiked in. Documented subset: FACS-sorted CD8+CD4-CCR7+CD45RA+ naive T cells. CDR3 in DNA: TGCGCCAGCAGCTTAGGGACAGGGCGAGTTCGGGAGGGCGACGAGCAGTACTTC. Its translation is CASSLGTGRVREGDEQYF.